Here is one T cell receptor (beta chain) with its context. This clone was seen only once. Its target antigen remains unknown. There are no base qualities to consult, and no much larger clone falls within one base. The donors belonged to the validation cohort of under 150 subjects, which was separate from the roughly 670-subject first cohort. The entry originates in a study of cytomegalovirus exposure and HLA in healthy donors (dated by TCRdb to 2016 to 2017). With regard to the full study: The 500 to 800 repertoires of the first cohort and the 95 to 150 validation repertoires were produced on the same platform, according to a later analysis. To predict cytomegalovirus infection status, the study brought together high-throughput TCR immunosequencing, statistical association of individual TCRs with disease status, and machine learning. In addition to the first cohort of 666 subjects, a separate validation cohort of approximately 130 different subjects was used. The study aimed to test whether signatures of past pathogen exposure could be identified by cataloging public T cell receptors. Points the paper makes about the study in general: Most TCR sequences were observed very rarely across donors, whereas some public TCRs were present in many individuals. In a later analysis, TCRs clustered in the first cohort were found to also tend to co-occur in the roughly 130 validation repertoires, with 94% of cluster scores above 0. The authors suggested that the approach could potentially be generalized to other disease states and immunological phenotypes. All 110 or so repertoires were used to score co-occurrence in the validation cohort in a later analysis, because that analysis had no HLA typing for the cohort. Cytomegalovirus status was reported to be diagnosed by the classifier with high specificity and sensitivity in both the original and validation cohorts. In vitro tests confirmed that a few of the cytomegalovirus-associated TCR beta chains recognize cytomegalovirus antigens. A total of about 180 TCR beta chains were listed by the study as associated with cytomegalovirus.

Library preparation employed the immunoSEQ multiplex PCR assay. Turning to the authors' computational methods: To diagnose cytomegalovirus status from the catalog of TCR beta chain sequences, a statistical classification framework was built. TCRdb holds this immuneACCESS table with in-frame rearrangements only. Some clones are missing; in checked studies, unresolved V genes explain under half, and the rest has no known cause. D and trimming were read from the DNA, whereas the V and J calls and clone size are those reported in that table. Here the sample has roughly 280,000 clones; about 86% occur a single time. The ten biggest clones cover roughly 1% of the sample. The sample was PBMCs. This clonotype was sampled from a young woman in good health and CMV-seronegative.

DNA sequence: TGTGCCAGCAGCCCCCACTCGGGTAGGAATCAGCCCCAGCATTTT. The encoded protein is CASSPHSGRNQPQHF. The receptor chain draws on TRBV9 and TRBJ1-5; confidence is insufficient to name the D gene. For CDR1 and CDR2, the germline V gene lists SGDLS and YYNGEE. There are 15 amino acids in the CDR3, from cysteine to phenylalanine inclusive. Solely the CDR3 DNA is kept, with 45 bases framed from the first base. V and J are truncated by 4 bases and 4 bases respectively, leaving an intervening sequence of 15 bases.